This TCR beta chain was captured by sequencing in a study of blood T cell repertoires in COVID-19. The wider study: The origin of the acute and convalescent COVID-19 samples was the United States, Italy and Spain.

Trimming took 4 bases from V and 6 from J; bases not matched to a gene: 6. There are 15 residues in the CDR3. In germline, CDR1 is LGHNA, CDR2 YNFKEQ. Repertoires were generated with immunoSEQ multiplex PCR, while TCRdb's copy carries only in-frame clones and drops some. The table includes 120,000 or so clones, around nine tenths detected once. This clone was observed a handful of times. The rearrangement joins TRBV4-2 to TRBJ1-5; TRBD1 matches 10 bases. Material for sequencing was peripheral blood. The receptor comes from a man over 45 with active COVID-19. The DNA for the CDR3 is TGTGCCAGCAGCCCTCGGGACAGGGGCGCTCAGCCCCAGCATTTT. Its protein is CASSPRDRGAQPQHF.